This T cell receptor beta chain originates from a study of T cell repertoires in cytomegalovirus infection. The wider study: From public TCR beta signatures came an indication of both CMV infection and matching HLA type. Findings of the study overall: The study found HLA-C-restricted CMV-specific TCR beta clonotypes dominating the ex vivo response. There were carriers of CMV plus the relevant HLA, and cumulative public TCR beta family frequency identified them.

Germline trimming cut 2 bases from V and 0 bases from J; bases unmatched to any gene: 8. Germline-derived CDR1 and CDR2 are SGHTA and FQGNSA. This CDR3 is 17 amino acids long. This clonotype showed up many times. Its antigen is unknown. TCRdb redid the calling of the reads with MiXCR, one entry per CDR3 protein. This sample carries 250,000 to 300,000 distinct CDR3 sequences, roughly 26% of them seen once, and the ten largest clones take around 14%. Specimen: PBMCs. This receptor was obtained from a human donor in good health (CMV status not recorded). Some clones in this sample may be carry-over from other donors' samples. This chain uses TRBV7-2 with TRBJ2-3; 7 bases map to TRBD2. This chain's CDR3 is CASSLYWRESSTDTQYF. CDR3 DNA: TGTGCCAGCAGCTTATATTGGCGGGAGTCAAGCACAGATACGCAGTATTTT.